The table lists the clone carrying this TCR beta chain with a few counts. The antigen is unknown. This record comes from a study of T cell responses to AZD1222 COVID-19 vaccine. Some clones are missing from TCRdb's copy, which holds only in-frame ones; the method was immunoSEQ multiplex PCR. The table lists more than 150,000 clones, around 87% of them singletons, with about 3% in the top ten. Study-wide findings and caveats: Clonal diversity was possibly underestimated, and the donors were mostly white British, with more females. Only after the peak T cell response were repertoires sampled. The study identified only five or six AZD1222 recipients as seropositive at baseline.

The TCR originated in an adult in good health. The material sequenced was peripheral blood, taken on day 0 of MenACWY control vaccination.

The DNA of the CDR3 is TGTGCCAGCAGTGATCTGCAGACTAGCAATCAGCCCCAGCATTTT. Its translation: CASSDLQTSNQPQHF. V and J are TRBV6-1 and TRBJ1-5; D remains ambiguous. Trimming took 3 bases from V and 0 from J, leaving 9 bases between them. The CDR3 is 15 amino acids. Germline values: CDR1 MNHNS, CDR2 SASEGT.